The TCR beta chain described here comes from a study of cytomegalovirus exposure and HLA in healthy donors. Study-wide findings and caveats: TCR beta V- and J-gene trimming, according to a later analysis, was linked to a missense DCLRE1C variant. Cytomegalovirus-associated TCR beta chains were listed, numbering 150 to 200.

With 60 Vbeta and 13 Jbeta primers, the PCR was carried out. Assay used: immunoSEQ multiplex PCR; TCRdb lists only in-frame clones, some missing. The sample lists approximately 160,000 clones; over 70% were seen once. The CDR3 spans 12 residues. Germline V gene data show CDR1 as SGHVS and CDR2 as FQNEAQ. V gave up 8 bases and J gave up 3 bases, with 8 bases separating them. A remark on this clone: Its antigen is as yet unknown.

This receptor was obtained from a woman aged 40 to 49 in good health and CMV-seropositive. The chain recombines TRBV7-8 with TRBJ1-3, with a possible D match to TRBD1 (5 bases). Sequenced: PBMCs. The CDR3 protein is CASGRDGNTIYF. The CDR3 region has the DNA TGTGCCAGCGGCAGGGATGGAAACACCATATATTTT.